This TCR beta chain was observed in a study of blood T cell repertoires in COVID-19. Study as a whole: Material from acute and convalescent COVID-19 was sourced from the United States, Italy and Spain. PBMCs, B-cell-depleted T cells, or T cells were the source of the cDNA or gDNA that made up the material.

Original methodology: Reference gene primer amplification in the assay estimated nucleated cell counts. Some clones are missing from TCRdb's copy, which holds only in-frame ones; the method was immunoSEQ multiplex PCR. V and J calls and clone size come straight from that table; D and trimming were deduced from the DNA. The sample consists of 150,000 to 200,000 clones, around 82% of them appearing once. Seattle researchers signed up patients amid active infection and tracked them longitudinally. V shed 6 bases and J shed 0 bases, with 17 bases lying between them. There are 17 residues in the CDR3. The germline gives CDR1 SNHLY, CDR2 FYNNEI.

The chain employs TRBV2 and TRBJ2-2; D possibly corresponds to TRBD1 (6 bases). The clonotype was recovered from a woman aged 40 to 50 with COVID-19, enrolled during active disease. The sequenced sample consisted of peripheral blood. Here the CDR3 DNA reads TGTGCCAGCAGCCGTTTGGGGGCTGGAGCGAACACCGGGGAGCTGTTTTTT. Translated, it gives CASSRLGAGANTGELFF.